This TCR beta chain is drawn from a study of response to subunit inactivated influenza vaccine. The CDR3 has 14 residues. V lost 1 base, J lost 7 bases, and 12 bases lay in between. Germline CDR1 and CDR2: MDHEN and SYDVKM. One entry per CDR3 protein results from TCRdb running MiXCR on the RT-PCR reads. The table has 450,000 to 500,000 distinct CDR3 sequences, about 10% seen once. This clonotype was observed many times. Sequences were derived from PBMCs from blood, sampled more than 35 days after vaccination. The receptor was isolated from a man aged 50 to 59 who received an inactivated influenza vaccine. The V call is TRBV28, the J call TRBJ2-3; D unresolved. DNA of the CDR3: TGTGCCAGCAGTTTATTCTTCGGGCGACATACGCAGTATTTT. It is translated as CASSLFFGRHTQYF.